Each of the 7 T cell receptor beta chains below was sequenced from the same sample in a study of T-cell reconstitution after alpha-beta-depleted transplantation in children. Researchers prepared the TCRbeta library using unique molecular identifiers, the study reports. TCRdb re-analysed the PCR reads in MiXCR, keeping a single row per CDR3 protein. The sample holds 150,000 to 200,000 distinct CDR3 sequences, approximately 7% seen once. The input for sequencing was PBMCs from the stem cell graft donor, taken from the stem cell graft. All receptors derive from a human donor who donated a stem cell graft to a child with Wiskott-Aldrich syndrome.

The chain couples TRBV3-1 to TRBJ2-7; 11 bases match TRBD2. V lost 6 bases to trimming and J lost 2 bases; unmatched junction nucleotides: 3. The CDR3 consists of 14 residues. Germline V lookup: CDR1 LGHDT, CDR2 YNNKEL (reference sequence). For the CDR3, the DNA is TGTGCCAGCAGTTATAGCGGGAGGGCCTACGAGCAGTACTTC. Translating gives CASSYSGRAYEQYF.

The chain uses TRBV20-1 and TRBJ2-3; D gene ambiguous. CDR3 length equals 19 residues. Germline assignment: CDR1 DFQATT and CDR2 SNEGSKA (reference sequence). Trimming took off 5 bases at V and 3 bases at J, with 30 bases between the two ends. The DNA of the CDR3 is TGCAGTGCTTGGCGACTCGCGCAAGATTCCGGGTCGAGAACAGATACGCAGTATTTT. It yields the protein CSAWRLAQDSGSRTDTQYF.

This clonotype has at least ten counts. The chain carries TRBV24-1 and TRBJ2-3; D remains ambiguous. V was cut by 3 bases and J by 0 bases, with 3 bases left in between. The CDR3 sequence is 13 residues long. The V gene's germline CDR1 is KGHDR and CDR2 SFDVKD. DNA for the CDR3: TGTGCCACCAGTGATGTTAGCACAGATACGCAGTATTTT. Translating it yields CATSDVSTDTQYF.

This clonotype has a count of ten or more. V and J are TRBV5-1 and TRBJ2-3, with D possibly being TRBD1 or TRBD2 (5 bases each). Germline V gives CDR1 SGHRS, CDR2 YFSETQ. The CDR3 sequence is 14 residues long. V was trimmed by 0 bases and J by 4 bases, leaving 9 bases between them. The CDR3 DNA sequence: TGCGCCAGCAGCTTGGAGAGGGGACCAGATACGCAGTATTTT. Translation: CASSLERGPDTQYF.

This clonotype was found many times. The rearrangement uses TRBV18 and TRBJ1-1; TRBD1 matches at 7 bases. Trimming at V came to 6 bases and at J to 4 bases, leaving 11 bases not matched to a gene. The CDR3 is made up of 15 amino acids. Germline values: CDR1 KGHSH, CDR2 LQKENI. This CDR3 reads CASSPGQQLFTEAFF. CDR3 in DNA: TGTGCCAGCTCCCCGGGACAGCAGTTGTTCACTGAAGCTTTCTTT.

The table lists this clonotype with many counts. The chain couples TRBV5-1 to TRBJ1-2, with a tentative D call TRBD1 (6 bases). The germline CDR1 and CDR2 sequences are SGHRS and YFSETQ. The CDR3 runs 15 residues. Between the trimmed V and J ends, which lost 3 bases and 6 bases, there was a span of 18 bases. The CDR3 here is CASSSNPGVLDGYTF. CDR3 DNA: TGCGCCAGCAGCTCGAACCCAGGGGTTCTCGATGGCTACACCTTC.

This clonotype appeared a single time. V usage is TRBV15 and J usage is TRBJ2-1, with a weak D call TRBD1 (5 bases). Germline CDR1 and CDR2: LNHNV and YYDKDF (reference sequence). The CDR3 loop spans 15 amino acids. With 6 bases removed from V and 3 bases from J, the gap between germline ends came to 15 bases. CDR3 sequence reads: CATRGNQGNYNEQFF. CDR3 DNA sequence: TGTGCCACCAGAGGAAATCAGGGTAACTACAATGAGCAGTTCTTC.